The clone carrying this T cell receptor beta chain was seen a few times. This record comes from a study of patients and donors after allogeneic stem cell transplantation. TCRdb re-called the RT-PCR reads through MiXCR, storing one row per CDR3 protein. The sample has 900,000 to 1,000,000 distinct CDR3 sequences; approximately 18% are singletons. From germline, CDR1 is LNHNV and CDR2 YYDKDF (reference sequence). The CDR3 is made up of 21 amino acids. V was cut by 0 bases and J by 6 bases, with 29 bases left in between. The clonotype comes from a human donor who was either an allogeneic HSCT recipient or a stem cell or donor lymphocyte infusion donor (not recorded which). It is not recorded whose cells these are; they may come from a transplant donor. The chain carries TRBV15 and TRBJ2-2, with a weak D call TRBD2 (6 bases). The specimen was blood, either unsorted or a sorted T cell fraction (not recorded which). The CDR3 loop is CATSRDLVLRRIVGGAGELFF. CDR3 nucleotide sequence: TGTGCCACCAGCAGAGATTTAGTCCTAAGGAGGATAGTAGGAGGGGCCGGGGAGCTGTTTTTT.